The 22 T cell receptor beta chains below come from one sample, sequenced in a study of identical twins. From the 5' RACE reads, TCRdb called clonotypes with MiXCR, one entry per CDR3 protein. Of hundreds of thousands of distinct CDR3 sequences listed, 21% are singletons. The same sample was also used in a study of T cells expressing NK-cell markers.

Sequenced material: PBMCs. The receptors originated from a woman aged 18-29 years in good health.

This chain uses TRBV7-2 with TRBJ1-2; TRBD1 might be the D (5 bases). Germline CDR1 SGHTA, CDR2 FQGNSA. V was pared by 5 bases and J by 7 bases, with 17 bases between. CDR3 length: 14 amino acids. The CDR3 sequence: CASSPGLPKVGYTF. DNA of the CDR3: TGTGCCAGCAGCCCGGGACTCCCGAAGGTTGGCTACACCTTC.

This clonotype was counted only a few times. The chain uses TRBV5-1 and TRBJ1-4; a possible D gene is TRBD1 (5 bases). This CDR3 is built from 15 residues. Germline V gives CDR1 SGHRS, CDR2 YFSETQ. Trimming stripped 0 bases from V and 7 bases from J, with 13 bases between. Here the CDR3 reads CASSLEGWGSEKLFF. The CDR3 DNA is TGCGCCAGCAGCTTGGAAGGCTGGGGGAGTGAAAAACTGTTTTTT.

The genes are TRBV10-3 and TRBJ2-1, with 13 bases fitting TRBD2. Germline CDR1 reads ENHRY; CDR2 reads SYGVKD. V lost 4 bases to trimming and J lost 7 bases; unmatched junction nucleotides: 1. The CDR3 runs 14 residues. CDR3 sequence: CAISGTSGSNEQFF. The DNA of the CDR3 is TGTGCCATCAGTGGGACTAGCGGGAGTAATGAGCAGTTCTTC.

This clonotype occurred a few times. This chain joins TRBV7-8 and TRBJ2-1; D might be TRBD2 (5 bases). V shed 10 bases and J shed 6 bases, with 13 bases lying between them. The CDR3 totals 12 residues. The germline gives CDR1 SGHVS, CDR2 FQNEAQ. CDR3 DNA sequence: TGTGCCACCGCCTCCCGGGGCAATGAGCAGTTCTTC. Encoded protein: CATASRGNEQFF.

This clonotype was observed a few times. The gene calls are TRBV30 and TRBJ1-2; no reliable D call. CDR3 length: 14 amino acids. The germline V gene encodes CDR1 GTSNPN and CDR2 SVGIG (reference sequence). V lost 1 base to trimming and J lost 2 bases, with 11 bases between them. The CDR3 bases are TGTGCCTGGAGTGCGGCGGCTTTGAACTATGGCTACACCTTC. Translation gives CAWSAAALNYGYTF.

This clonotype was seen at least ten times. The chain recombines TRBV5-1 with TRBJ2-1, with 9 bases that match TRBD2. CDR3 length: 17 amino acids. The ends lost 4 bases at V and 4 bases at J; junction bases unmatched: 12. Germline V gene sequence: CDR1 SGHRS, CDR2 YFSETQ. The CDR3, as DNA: TGCGCCAGCAGCAAAACGGGAGTAGCGGGAGTTTACAATGAGCAGTTCTTC. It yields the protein CASSKTGVAGVYNEQFF. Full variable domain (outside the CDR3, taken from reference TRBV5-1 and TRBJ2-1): KAGVTQTPRYLIKTRGQQVTLSCSPISGHRSVSWYQQTPGQGLQFLFEYFSETQRNKGNFPGRFSGRQFSNSRSEMNVSTLELGDSALYLCASSKTGVAGVYNEQFFGPGTRLTVL.

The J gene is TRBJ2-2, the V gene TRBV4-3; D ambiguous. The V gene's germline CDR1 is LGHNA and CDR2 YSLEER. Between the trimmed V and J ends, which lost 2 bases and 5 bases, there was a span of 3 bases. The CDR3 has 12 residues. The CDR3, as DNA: TGCGCCAGCAGCCAATTAACCGGGGAGCTGTTTTTT. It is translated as CASSQLTGELFF.

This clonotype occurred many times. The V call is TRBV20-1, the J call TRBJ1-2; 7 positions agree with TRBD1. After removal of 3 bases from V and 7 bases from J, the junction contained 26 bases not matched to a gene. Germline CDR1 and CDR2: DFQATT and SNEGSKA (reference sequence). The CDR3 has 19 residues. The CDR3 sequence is CSARVGQGVPSHPGRGYTF. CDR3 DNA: TGCAGTGCTAGGGTAGGGCAGGGGGTCCCGTCGCATCCAGGTCGTGGCTACACCTTC.

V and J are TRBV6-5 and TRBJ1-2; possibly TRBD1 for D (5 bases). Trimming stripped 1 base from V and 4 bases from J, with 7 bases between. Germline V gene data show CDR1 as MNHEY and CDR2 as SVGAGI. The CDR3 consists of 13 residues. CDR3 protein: CASSYWGTYGYTF. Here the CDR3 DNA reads TGTGCCAGCAGTTACTGGGGGACCTATGGCTACACCTTC.

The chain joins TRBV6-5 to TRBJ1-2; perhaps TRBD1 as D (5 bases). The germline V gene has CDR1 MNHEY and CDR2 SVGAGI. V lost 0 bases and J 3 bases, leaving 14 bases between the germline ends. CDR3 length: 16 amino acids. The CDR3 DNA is TGTGCCAGCAGTTACTCGGGGCAGTGGCTGGACTATGGCTACACCTTC. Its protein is CASSYSGQWLDYGYTF.

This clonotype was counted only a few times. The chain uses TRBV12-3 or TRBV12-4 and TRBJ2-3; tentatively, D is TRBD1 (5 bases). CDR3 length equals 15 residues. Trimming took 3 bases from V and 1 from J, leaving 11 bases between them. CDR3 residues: CASSFQVGGTDTQYF. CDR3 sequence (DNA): TGTGCCAGCAGTTTTCAAGTAGGGGGCACAGATACGCAGTATTTT.

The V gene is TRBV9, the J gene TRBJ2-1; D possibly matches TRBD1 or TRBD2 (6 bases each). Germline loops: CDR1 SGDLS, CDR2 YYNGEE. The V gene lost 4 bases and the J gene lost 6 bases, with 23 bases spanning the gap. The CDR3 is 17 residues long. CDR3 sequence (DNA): TGTGCCAGCAGCTCCTCTCTCGTGGGGGGCCCGATCAATGAGCAGTTCTTC. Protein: CASSSSLVGGPINEQFF. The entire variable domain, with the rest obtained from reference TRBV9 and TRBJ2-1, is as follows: DSGVTQTPKHLITATGQRVTLRCSPRSGDLSVYWYQQSLDQGLQFLIQYYNGEERAKGNILERFSAQQFPDLHSELNLSSLELGDSALYFCASSSSLVGGPINEQFFGPGTRLTVL.

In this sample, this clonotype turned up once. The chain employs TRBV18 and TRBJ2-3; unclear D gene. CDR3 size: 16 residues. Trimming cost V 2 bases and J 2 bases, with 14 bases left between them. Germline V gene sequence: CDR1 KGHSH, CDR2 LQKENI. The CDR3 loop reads CASSPSRTQNTDTQYF. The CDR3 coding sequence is TGTGCCAGCTCACCATCCAGGACCCAGAACACAGATACGCAGTATTTT.

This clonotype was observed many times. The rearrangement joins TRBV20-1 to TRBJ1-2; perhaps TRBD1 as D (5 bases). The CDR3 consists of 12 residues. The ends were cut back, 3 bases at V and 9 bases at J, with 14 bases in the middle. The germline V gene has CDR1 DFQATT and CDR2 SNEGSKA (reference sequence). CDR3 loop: CSASLPGSRYTF. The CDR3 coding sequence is TGCAGTGCTAGCCTTCCAGGGTCACGCTACACCTTC.

The CDR3 spells CSAPRQSQETQYF. CDR3 in DNA: TGCAGTGCTCCCCGACAGAGCCAAGAGACCCAGTACTTC. The chain links TRBV20-1 to TRBJ2-5; possible D gene TRBD1, 5 bases. This CDR3 region has 13 residues. Trimming stripped 5 bases from V and 1 base from J, with 11 bases between. CDR1 and CDR2 from the germline V gene are DFQATT and SNEGSKA (reference sequence).

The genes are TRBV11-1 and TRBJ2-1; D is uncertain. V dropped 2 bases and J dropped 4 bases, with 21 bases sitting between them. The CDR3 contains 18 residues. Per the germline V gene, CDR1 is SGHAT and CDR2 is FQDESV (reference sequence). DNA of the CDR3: TGTGCCAGCAGCTTAAAACCCAAGGGATATATGGCTTACAATGAGCAGTTCTTC. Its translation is CASSLKPKGYMAYNEQFF.

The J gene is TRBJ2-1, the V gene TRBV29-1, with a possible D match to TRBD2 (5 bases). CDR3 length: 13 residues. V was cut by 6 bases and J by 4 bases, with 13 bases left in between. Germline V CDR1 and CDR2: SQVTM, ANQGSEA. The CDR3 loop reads CSVEDGKYNEQFF. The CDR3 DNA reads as TGCAGCGTGGAGGATGGGAAATACAATGAGCAGTTCTTC.

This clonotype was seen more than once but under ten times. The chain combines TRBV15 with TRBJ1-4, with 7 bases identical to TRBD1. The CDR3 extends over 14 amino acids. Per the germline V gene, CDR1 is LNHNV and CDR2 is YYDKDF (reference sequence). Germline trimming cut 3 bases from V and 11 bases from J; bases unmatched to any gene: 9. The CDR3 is CATSSRGQRPKLFF. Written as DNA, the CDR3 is TGTGCCACCAGCAGCAGGGGACAGCGACCGAAACTGTTTTTT.

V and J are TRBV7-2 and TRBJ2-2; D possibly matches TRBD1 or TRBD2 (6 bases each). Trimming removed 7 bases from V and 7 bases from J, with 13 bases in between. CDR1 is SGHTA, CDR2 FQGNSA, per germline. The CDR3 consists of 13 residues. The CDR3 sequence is CASTRGGIGELFF. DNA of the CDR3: TGTGCCAGCACCCGAGGGGGGATCGGGGAGCTGTTTTTT.

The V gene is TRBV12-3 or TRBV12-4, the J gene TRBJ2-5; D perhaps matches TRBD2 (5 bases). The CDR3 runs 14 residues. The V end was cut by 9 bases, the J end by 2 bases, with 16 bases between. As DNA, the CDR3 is TGTGCCAGTAGAGGGTCAAATAGACAAGAGACCCAGTACTTC. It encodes CASRGSNRQETQYF.

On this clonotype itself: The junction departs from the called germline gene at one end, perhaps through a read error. CDR3 nucleotides: TGCGCCAGCATTGAGATTTCGGGAAACGAGCAGTACTTC. This sequence encodes CASIEISGNEQYF. V and J are TRBV10-2 and TRBJ2-7; weak D call: TRBD2 (5 bases). Germline loops: CDR1 WSHSY, CDR2 SAAADI. This CDR3 is built from 13 residues.

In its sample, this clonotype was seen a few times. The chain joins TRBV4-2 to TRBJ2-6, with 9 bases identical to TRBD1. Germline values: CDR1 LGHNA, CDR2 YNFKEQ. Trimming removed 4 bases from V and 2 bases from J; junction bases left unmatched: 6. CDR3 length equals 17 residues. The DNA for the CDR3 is TGTGCCAGCAGCCGAGGGGACAGGGAGACTGGGGCCAACGTCCTGACTTTC. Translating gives CASSRGDRETGANVLTF.